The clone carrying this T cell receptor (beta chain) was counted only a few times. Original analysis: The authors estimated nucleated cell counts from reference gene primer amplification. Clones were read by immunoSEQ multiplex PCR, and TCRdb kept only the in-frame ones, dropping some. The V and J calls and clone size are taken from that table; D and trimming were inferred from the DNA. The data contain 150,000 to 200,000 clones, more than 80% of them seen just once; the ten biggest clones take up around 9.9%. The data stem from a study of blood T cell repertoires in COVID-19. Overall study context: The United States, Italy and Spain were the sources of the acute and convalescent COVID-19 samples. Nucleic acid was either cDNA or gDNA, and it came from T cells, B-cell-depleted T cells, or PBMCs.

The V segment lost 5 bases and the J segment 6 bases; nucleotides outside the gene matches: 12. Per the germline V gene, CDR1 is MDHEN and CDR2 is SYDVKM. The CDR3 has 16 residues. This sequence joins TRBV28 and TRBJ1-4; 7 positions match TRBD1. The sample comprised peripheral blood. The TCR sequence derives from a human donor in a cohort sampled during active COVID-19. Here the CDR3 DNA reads TGTGCCAGCAGTCAGCCGGGCCAGGGGGGAGATGAAAAACTGTTTTTT. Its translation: CASSQPGQGGDEKLFF.